These 18 T cell receptor beta chains originate from one sample sequenced in a study of cytomegalovirus exposure and HLA in healthy donors. The PCR made use of 60 Vbeta and 13 Jbeta primers. The method was immunoSEQ multiplex PCR; TCRdb's version includes in-frame clones alone and lacks a portion of them. The repertoire includes about 130,000 clones, about 79% of them detected once, and 2.5% to 3% sits in the top ten. Source material: PBMCs. The receptors stem from a woman in her late teens or twenties in good health and CMV-seropositive.

CDR3 sequence reads: CASSVGLAGTTDTQYF. CDR3 nucleotides: TGTGCCAGCAGCGTAGGACTAGCGGGGACCACAGATACGCAGTATTTT. The rearrangement links TRBV5-5 to TRBJ2-3; 12 positions match TRBD2. Germline CDR1 reads SGHKS; CDR2 reads YYEKEE (reference sequence). Trimming took 4 bases from V and 2 from J; bases not matched to a gene: 5. There are 16 residues in the CDR3.

DNA for the CDR3: TGCGCCAGCAGCTTAGGAGCGGGCACCTACAATGAGCAGTTCTTC. This sequence encodes CASSLGAGTYNEQFF. The gene calls are TRBV5-1 and TRBJ2-1; D is perhaps TRBD2 (6 bases). This CDR3 has 15 amino acids. CDR1 is SGHRS and CDR2 is YFSETQ in the germline V gene. Trimming stripped 2 bases from V and 2 bases from J, with 11 bases between.

The chain combines TRBV2 with TRBJ2-5; 11 bases agree with TRBD1. J was trimmed by 1 base and V by 6 bases; bases with no gene match: 4. The CDR3 runs to 15 residues. Germline values: CDR1 SNHLY, CDR2 FYNNEI. CDR3 protein: CASRVDRGPQETQYF. In DNA form, the CDR3 reads TGTGCCAGCAGGGTGGACAGGGGGCCCCAAGAGACCCAGTACTTC.

This sequence joins TRBV6-6 and TRBJ2-7; 8 nucleotides align to TRBD1. This CDR3 contains 14 residues. V dropped 1 base and J dropped 3; count of bases not matched to a gene: 2. Germline assignment: CDR1 MNHNY and CDR2 SVGAGI (reference sequence). CDR3 in amino acids: CASSYFGQGYEQYF. Here the CDR3 DNA reads TGTGCCAGCAGTTACTTCGGACAGGGCTACGAGCAGTACTTC.

The V and J genes are TRBV4-1 and TRBJ1-4, with 8 bases fitting TRBD1. Germline trimming cut 5 bases from V and 7 bases from J; bases unmatched to any gene: 9. There are 15 residues in the CDR3. Germline V CDR1 and CDR2: MGHRA, YSYEKL. As DNA, the CDR3 is TGCGCCAGCAGCTGTCAGGGGGCAGAGAGTGAAAAACTGTTTTTT. It is translated as CASSCQGAESEKLFF.

The J gene is TRBJ2-4, the V gene TRBV5-1, with 7 bases that match TRBD2. The ends lost 0 bases at V and 2 bases at J; junction bases unmatched: 8. This CDR3 region has 17 residues. Germline loops: CDR1 SGHRS, CDR2 YFSETQ. The CDR3 spells CASSLEGSGDSKNIQYF. For the CDR3, the DNA is TGCGCCAGCAGCTTGGAGGGGAGCGGGGACTCCAAAAACATTCAGTACTTC.

The V call is TRBV5-1, the J call TRBJ2-7; 7 bases are shared with TRBD2. This CDR3 is built from 14 residues. Germline loops: CDR1 SGHRS, CDR2 YFSETQ. V trimming: 1 base; J trimming: 0 bases; junction bases outside the gene matches: 1. Here the CDR3 reads CASSLRGGSYEQYF. DNA for the CDR3: TGCGCCAGCAGCTTGCGCGGGGGCTCCTACGAGCAGTACTTC.

The V gene is TRBV25-1, the J gene TRBJ1-2; D is ambiguous. Germline loops: CDR1 MGHDK, CDR2 SYGVNS. Trimming took 3 bases from V and 4 from J, leaving 15 bases between them. The CDR3 runs 15 residues. The CDR3 DNA follows: TGTGCCAGCAGTGATCTCGGGGTGGGTGGCTATGGCTACACCTTC. Translating gives CASSDLGVGGYGYTF.

This chain uses TRBV5-1 with TRBJ1-6, with TRBD1 identical over 10 bases. J was trimmed by 5 bases and V by 1 base; bases with no gene match: 3. Germline CDR1 is SGHRS and CDR2 is YFSETQ. The CDR3 covers 16 residues. The DNA of the CDR3 is TGCGCCAGCAGCTTGTCCGGACAGGGGGATAATTCACCCCTCCACTTT. Its protein is CASSLSGQGDNSPLHF.

This clone came up once. The rearrangement uses TRBV7-9 and TRBJ1-3; TRBD1 might be the D (5 bases). V lost 1 base and J lost 2, with 12 bases in between. The CDR3 contains 16 residues. Germline CDR1 SEHNR, CDR2 FQNEAQ (reference sequence). The chain's CDR3 is CASSLERPGTGNTIYF. In DNA, the CDR3 is TGTGCCAGCAGCTTAGAAAGGCCAGGGACTGGAAACACCATATATTTT.

V usage is TRBV5-4 and J usage is TRBJ2-2, with D possibly being TRBD2 (6 bases). This CDR3 comprises 14 residues. Germline-derived CDR1 and CDR2 are SGHNT and YYREEE (reference sequence). Trimming took 2 bases from V and 7 from J, leaving 12 bases between them. Here the CDR3 DNA reads TGTGCCAGCAGCTTTGTATCGGGGGACGGGGAGCTGTTTTTT. Encoded protein: CASSFVSGDGELFF.

J is TRBJ1-5 and V is TRBV7-8; D unclear. The CDR3 is made up of 15 amino acids. Trimming removed 0 bases at V and 1 base at J, with 7 bases between. Per the germline V gene, CDR1 is SGHVS and CDR2 is FQNEAQ. Here the CDR3 DNA reads TGTGCCAGCAGCTTAGCATACAGCAGCAATCAGCCCCAGCATTTT. It is translated as CASSLAYSSNQPQHF.

The V call is TRBV4-2, the J call TRBJ2-2; D might be TRBD2 (6 bases). The germline V and J ends were trimmed by 0 bases and 5 bases, with 13 bases remaining between them. Germline assignment: CDR1 LGHNA and CDR2 YNFKEQ. This CDR3 has 16 residues. The CDR3 nucleotides are TGTGCCAGCAGCCAAGACGACCCTAGCGTTACCGGGGAGCTGTTTTTT. Protein product: CASSQDDPSVTGELFF.

V usage is TRBV19 and J usage is TRBJ1-5, with TRBD1 matching over 7 bases. CDR3 length: 14 residues. J gave up 4 bases and V 3 bases, and 3 bases lay outside the gene matches. Per the germline V gene, CDR1 is LNHDA and CDR2 is SQIVND (reference sequence). The CDR3 DNA reads as TGTGCCAGTAGTATGACAGGGACAAATCAGCCCCAGCATTTT. This gives the protein CASSMTGTNQPQHF.

This chain links TRBV6-7 with TRBJ2-5; D not resolved. TRBV6-7 has ORF status, its function being uncertain. This CDR3 spans 10 amino acids. Deletions cut 6 bases from V and 6 bases from J, with 5 bases between. The CDR3 loop reads CASSLKTQYF. Written as DNA, the CDR3 is TGTGCCAGCAGCCTTAAGACCCAGTACTTC.

V usage is TRBV6-1 and J usage is TRBJ2-7; TRBD2 agrees at 11 bases. The CDR3 is 15 amino acids. Germline CDR1 and CDR2: MNHNS and SASEGT. V lost 6 bases, J lost 6 bases, and 10 bases stayed unmatched. Here the CDR3 reads CASSRMTSGAPEQYF. The CDR3 nucleotides are TGTGCCAGCAGCCGGATGACTAGCGGGGCCCCCGAGCAGTACTTC.

V gene TRBV27 combines with J gene TRBJ1-2; the match to TRBD1 covers 8 bases. Trimming removed 6 bases from V and 5 bases from J; junction bases left unmatched: 8. The CDR3 is 14 residues long. CDR1 and CDR2 (germline): MNHEY, SMNVEV (reference sequence). The CDR3 protein is CASRIRGRDYGYTF. Here the CDR3 DNA reads TGTGCCAGCAGAATCAGGGGGCGCGATTATGGCTACACCTTC.

The V and J genes are TRBV10-1 and TRBJ2-5; D possibly corresponds to TRBD2 (5 bases). Germline assignment: CDR1 WNHNN and CDR2 SYGVQD (reference sequence). CDR3 size: 15 residues. Deletions cut 0 bases from V and 7 bases from J, with 15 bases between. This chain's CDR3 is CASSESRALRGTQYF. CDR3 nucleotide sequence: TGCGCCAGCAGTGAGTCGCGGGCCTTACGGGGGACCCAGTACTTC.